The clone carrying this T cell receptor (beta chain) has at least ten counts. Extraction of PBMCs used roughly 10 ml of fresh peripheral blood. The data were taken from a study of T cells in Graves' hyperthyroidism and ophthalmopathy. Across the whole study: Peripheral blood was acquired at first diagnosis, ahead of any therapy whatsoever.

The investigators amplified TCR beta CDR3 regions from RNA transcripts. Carried out on the TCR CDR3, a first-round RT-PCR used the HTBI primer set. TCRdb independently ran MiXCR on the multiplex PCR reads; one entry per CDR3 protein. The repertoire holds about 200,000 distinct CDR3 sequences, with 15% to 20% as singletons. V was pared by 2 bases and J by 0 bases, with 13 bases between. Looked up from germline, CDR1 is SGHTA and CDR2 is FQGTGA. This CDR3 has 16 residues. Sequencing was carried out using blood. The source is a man aged 45-60 years with Graves' hyperthyroidism. The chain recombines TRBV7-3 with TRBJ2-5; D gene uncertain. The CDR3 protein is CASSLWADPNQETQYF. The CDR3, as DNA: TGTGCCAGCAGCTTATGGGCGGATCCTAACCAAGAGACCCAGTACTTC.